The TCR beta chain under discussion was sequenced for a study of STAT5B mutations in CD4+ large granular lymphocyte leukemia. Here immunoSEQ multiplex PCR was the method, and the copy in TCRdb shows in-frame clones only, minus some. The repertoire has 30,000 to 40,000 clones, 76% of them found once; the top ten carry more than 6%. Of note for this clone: The antigen is not known.

Findings and limits, study-wide: Compared with healthy controls (2/35), patient top clones favored TRBV06 (8/27).

In germline, CDR1 is SGHTA, CDR2 FQGNSA. This CDR3 has 16 amino acids. V lost 1 base and J 2 bases, leaving 12 bases between the germline ends. The sequence was obtained from a human donor in good health. V gene TRBV7-2 combines with J gene TRBJ1-5, with D tentatively TRBD1 (5 bases). The sequenced sample consisted of CD4+ T cells from blood buffy coats. This CDR3 reads CASSLGGTSGNQPQHF. CDR3 bases: TGTGCCAGCAGCTTAGGGGGGACGAGCGGCAATCAGCCCCAGCATTTT.